A single sample gave rise to the 19 T cell receptor beta chains below, sequenced in a study of T cells in Graves' hyperthyroidism and ophthalmopathy. Authors of the study amplified TCR beta CDR3 regions from RNA transcripts. During a first-round RT-PCR of the TCR CDR3, the HTBI primer set was used. TCRdb re-called the multiplex PCR reads through MiXCR, storing one row per CDR3 protein. The table lists 500,000 to 800,000 distinct CDR3 sequences, approximately 14% of them singletons, with roughly an eighth in the top ten. The sequenced sample was blood. All receptors derive from a woman between 45 and 60 years old with Graves' ophthalmopathy.

This clonotype was detected a few times. The gene calls are TRBV24-1 and TRBJ1-5; no definite D call. Trimming left V 6 bases short and J 3 bases short, with 11 bases between. The CDR3 sequence is 14 residues long. Germline CDR1 reads KGHDR; CDR2 reads SFDVKD. CDR3 in amino acids: CATSIHGDNQPQHF. The DNA for the CDR3 is TGTGCCACCAGTATCCACGGGGACAATCAGCCCCAGCATTTT.

This clonotype was observed many times. The V call is TRBV6-2 or TRBV6-3, the J call TRBJ2-3, with D unresolved. CDR1 MNHEY and CDR2 SVGEGT come from the germline V gene. V gave up 0 bases and J gave up 1 base, with 5 bases separating them. The CDR3 has 14 amino acids. The CDR3 here is CASSYSGRTDTQYF. Here the CDR3 DNA reads TGTGCCAGCAGTTACTCGGGCCGCACAGATACGCAGTATTTT.

Ten or more counts support this clonotype. The chain recombines TRBV6-2 or TRBV6-3 with TRBJ2-3; no clear D. The germline CDR1 and CDR2 sequences are MNHEY and SVGEGT. CDR3 length equals 12 residues. V was clipped by 7 bases and J by 5 bases, with 10 bases between them. The CDR3 DNA reads TGTGCCAGCATTGGAGTTGGAGATACGCAGTATTTT. Residues: CASIGVGDTQYF.

The chain employs TRBV11-3 and TRBJ2-1, with D possibly being TRBD1 or TRBD2 (5 bases each). The V gene's germline CDR1 is SGHNT and CDR2 YENEEA. V was trimmed by 5 bases and J by 7 bases, leaving 15 bases between them. This CDR3 comprises 14 residues. The CDR3 loop reads CASSPWGRGNEQFF. The CDR3 DNA reads as TGTGCCAGCAGCCCCTGGGGCCGCGGGAATGAGCAGTTCTTC.

At least ten counts were recorded for this clonotype. This sequence joins TRBV11-2 and TRBJ1-4, with D perhaps matching TRBD1 (5 bases). This CDR3 region has 15 residues. Germline V gene data show CDR1 as SGHAT and CDR2 as FQNNGV. The V end was cut by 5 bases, the J end by 6 bases, with 16 bases between. DNA of the CDR3: TGTGCCAGCAGCCGAATCCAGGGATTATATGAAAAACTGTTTTTT. This translates into CASSRIQGLYEKLFF.

The chain joins TRBV11-2 to TRBJ2-1; 9 bases are shared with TRBD1. Germline V lookup: CDR1 SGHAT, CDR2 FQNNGV. CDR3 length: 15 amino acids. V was clipped by 4 bases and J by 3 bases; unmatched bases: 4. The CDR3 loop is CASSSRTGVYNEQFF. CDR3 coding DNA: TGTGCCAGCAGCTCGAGGACAGGGGTCTACAATGAGCAGTTCTTC.

This clonotype has at least ten counts. The V gene is TRBV20-1, the J gene TRBJ2-3, with D unresolved. The V gene's germline CDR1 is DFQATT and CDR2 SNEGSKA (reference sequence). The ends were cut back, 0 bases at V and 3 bases at J, with 4 bases in the middle. The CDR3 contains 12 residues. CDR3: CSARDHTDTQYF. CDR3 nucleotides: TGCAGTGCTAGAGATCATACAGATACGCAGTATTTT.

There are many counts of this clonotype. The rearrangement links TRBV6-1 to TRBJ2-7; D gene uncertain. CDR3 length: 11 amino acids. Trimming took off 8 bases at V and 6 bases at J, with 11 bases between the two ends. Germline values: CDR1 MNHNS, CDR2 SASEGT. The CDR3 here is CASLLLGEQYF. The CDR3 DNA reads as TGTGCCAGCCTTCTACTGGGCGAGCAGTACTTC.

There are many counts of this clonotype. The rearrangement uses TRBV7-6 and TRBJ2-4; D possibly corresponds to TRBD1 (5 bases). This CDR3 is 15 amino acids long. V lost 5 bases and J 0 bases, leaving 11 bases between the germline ends. CDR1 is SGHVS and CDR2 is FNYEAQ in the germline V gene. The CDR3 DNA is TGTGCCAGCAGCCCAGACAGACTAGCCAAAAACATTCAGTACTTC. Its protein is CASSPDRLAKNIQYF.

The table lists this clonotype with a few counts. This sequence joins TRBV30 and TRBJ2-7, with 8 bases that match TRBD2. V was pared by 1 base and J by 2 bases, with 7 bases of the junction left unmatched. In germline, CDR1 is GTSNPN, CDR2 SVGIG (reference sequence). CDR3 length equals 15 residues. The CDR3 sequence is CAWSEVAGTTYEQYF. CDR3 nucleotides: TGTGCCTGGAGTGAGGTAGCGGGAACGACCTACGAGCAGTACTTC.

The table lists this clonotype with a few counts. This chain uses TRBV27 with TRBJ2-6; D might be TRBD1 or TRBD2, each matching 6 bases. The CDR3 contains 18 residues. The germline V gene has CDR1 MNHEY and CDR2 SMNVEV (reference sequence). The V end was cut by 5 bases, the J end by 0 bases, with 17 bases between. The CDR3 bases are TGTGCCAGCAGTCGGAGGGACAAAGGGATCTCTGGGGCCAACGTCCTGACTTTC. It encodes CASSRRDKGISGANVLTF. Full variable domain (outside the CDR3, taken from reference TRBV27 and TRBJ2-6): EAQVTQNPRYLITVTGKKLTVTCSQNMNHEYMSWYRQDPGLGLRQIYYSMNVEVTDKGDVPEGYKVSRKEKRNFPLILESPSPNQTSLYFCASSRRDKGISGANVLTFGAGSRLTVL.

Ten or more counts support this clonotype. The chain employs TRBV29-1 and TRBJ2-3; no firm D call. Germline lookup yields CDR1 SQVTM and CDR2 ANQGSEA. The CDR3 covers 14 residues. The ends were cut back, 0 bases at V and 11 bases at J, with 18 bases in the middle. The CDR3 reads CSVEDPPTAKGQYF. CDR3 nucleotide sequence: TGCAGCGTTGAAGATCCGCCTACAGCAAAAGGGCAGTATTTT.

This clonotype appeared a few times. Here the CDR3 DNA reads TGCAGCGTTGAAGATCGCCCCACTGAAGCTTTCTTT. As protein: CSVEDRPTEAFF. The genes are TRBV29-1 and TRBJ1-1; unclear D gene. The CDR3 consists of 12 residues. Trimming shortened V by 0 bases and J by 4 bases, and 6 bases separated the two germline ends. The germline gives CDR1 SQVTM, CDR2 ANQGSEA.

This clonotype was detected ten times or more. This chain links TRBV30 with TRBJ2-2; D may be TRBD2 (5 bases). The CDR3 spans 14 residues. Trimming took off 4 bases at V and 1 base at J, with 10 bases between the two ends. Germline V gene lookup returns CDR1 GTSNPN and CDR2 SVGIG (reference sequence). CDR3 sequence reads: CAWTGTMNTGELFF. CDR3 bases: TGTGCCTGGACGGGAACTATGAACACCGGGGAGCTGTTTTTT.

This clonotype showed up many times. V is TRBV3-1 and J is TRBJ1-1, with D perhaps TRBD1 (6 bases). V was cut by 4 bases and J by 0 bases, with 21 bases left in between. CDR1 is LGHDT, CDR2 YNNKEL, per germline (reference sequence). This CDR3 is built from 18 residues. The CDR3 sequence: CASSPDKVRDTMNTEAFF. CDR3 sequence (DNA): TGTGCCAGCAGCCCAGACAAAGTGAGGGACACAATGAACACTGAAGCTTTCTTT.

As concerns this clonotype: This may be a read error: a much more frequent sequence differs by one nucleotide. The CDR3 end shows no conserved phenylalanine or tryptophan, and so a read error is likely. The rearrangement links TRBV20-1 to TRBJ2-7, with D maybe TRBD2 (5 bases). The CDR3 contains 14 residues. Deletions cut 6 bases from V and 4 bases from J, with 19 bases between. From germline, CDR1 is DFQATT and CDR2 SNEGSKA (reference sequence). The CDR3: CSAPDTRSSYEQYL. As DNA, the CDR3 is TGCAGTGCGCCCGATACTAGAAGCTCTTACGAGCAGTACCTC.

The chain combines TRBV4-3 with TRBJ2-7; 7 nucleotides line up with TRBD2. There are 16 residues in the CDR3. Germline V gives CDR1 LGHNA, CDR2 YSLEER. Trimming at V came to 3 bases and at J to 2 bases, leaving 10 bases not matched to a gene. The CDR3: CASSQAWGGVAYEQYF. For the CDR3, the DNA is TGCGCCAGCAGCCAGGCCTGGGGGGGGGTAGCCTACGAGCAGTACTTC.

At least ten counts were recorded for this clonotype. The chain employs TRBV19 and TRBJ2-5; 7 positions match TRBD2. CDR1 and CDR2 from the germline V gene are LNHDA and SQIVND (reference sequence). The CDR3 extends over 15 amino acids. The ends lost 5 bases at V and 4 bases at J; junction bases unmatched: 10. The CDR3 protein is CASSRTSVNRETQYF. CDR3 nucleotides: TGTGCCAGTAGTCGGACTAGTGTTAATCGAGAGACCCAGTACTTC.

In its sample, this clonotype was seen many times. V and J are TRBV18 and TRBJ2-5; 9 nucleotides match TRBD1. The CDR3 is 14 amino acids. CDR1 and CDR2 (germline): KGHSH, LQKENI. V was pared by 3 bases and J by 3 bases, with 2 bases of the junction left unmatched. The CDR3 loop is CASSPGTGKETQYF. CDR3 nucleotide sequence: TGTGCCAGCTCACCCGGGACAGGGAAAGAGACCCAGTACTTC.